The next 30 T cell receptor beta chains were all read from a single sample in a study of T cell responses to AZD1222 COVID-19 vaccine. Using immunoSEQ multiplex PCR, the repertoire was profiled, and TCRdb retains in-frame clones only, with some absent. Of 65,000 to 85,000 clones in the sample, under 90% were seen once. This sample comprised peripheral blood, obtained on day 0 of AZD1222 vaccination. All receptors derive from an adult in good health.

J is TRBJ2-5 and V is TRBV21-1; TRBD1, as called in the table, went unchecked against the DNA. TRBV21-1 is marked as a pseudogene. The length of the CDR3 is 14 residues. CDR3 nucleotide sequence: TGTGCCAGCAACTACAGGGGGCCGTGGGAGACCCAGTACTTC. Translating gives CASNYRGPWETQYF.

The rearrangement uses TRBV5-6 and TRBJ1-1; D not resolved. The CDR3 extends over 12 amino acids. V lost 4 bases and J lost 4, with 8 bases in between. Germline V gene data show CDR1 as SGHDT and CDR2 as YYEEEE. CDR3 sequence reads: CASSTQVTEAFF. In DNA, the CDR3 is TGTGCCAGCAGCACCCAGGTCACTGAAGCTTTCTTT.

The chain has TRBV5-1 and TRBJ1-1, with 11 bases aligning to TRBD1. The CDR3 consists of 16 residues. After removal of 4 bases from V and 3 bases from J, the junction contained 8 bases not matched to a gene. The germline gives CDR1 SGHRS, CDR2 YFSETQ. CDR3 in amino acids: CASSPTPGQGDTEAFF. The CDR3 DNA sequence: TGCGCCAGCAGCCCAACCCCGGGACAGGGGGACACTGAAGCTTTCTTT. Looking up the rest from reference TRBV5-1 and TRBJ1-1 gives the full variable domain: KAGVTQTPRYLIKTRGQQVTLSCSPISGHRSVSWYQQTPGQGLQFLFEYFSETQRNKGNFPGRFSGRQFSNSRSEMNVSTLELGDSALYLCASSPTPGQGDTEAFFGQGTRLTVV.

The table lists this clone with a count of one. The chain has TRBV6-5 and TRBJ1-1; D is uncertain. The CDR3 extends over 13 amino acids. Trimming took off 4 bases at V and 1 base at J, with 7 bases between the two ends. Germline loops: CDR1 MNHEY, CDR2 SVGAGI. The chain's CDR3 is CASSSHTNTEAFF. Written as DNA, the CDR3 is TGTGCCAGCAGTTCCCACACGAACACTGAAGCTTTCTTT.

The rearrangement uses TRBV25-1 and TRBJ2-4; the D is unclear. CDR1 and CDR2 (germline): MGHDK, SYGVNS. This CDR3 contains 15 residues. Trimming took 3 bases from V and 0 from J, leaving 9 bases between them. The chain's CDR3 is CASSDEVQAKNIQYF. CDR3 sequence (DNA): TGTGCCAGCAGTGATGAGGTCCAAGCCAAAAACATTCAGTACTTC.

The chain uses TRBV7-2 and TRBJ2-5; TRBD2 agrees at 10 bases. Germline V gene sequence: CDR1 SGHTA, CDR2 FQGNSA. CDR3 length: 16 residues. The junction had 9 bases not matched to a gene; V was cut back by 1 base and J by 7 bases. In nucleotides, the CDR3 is TGTGCCAGCAGCTTAGAACTAGCGGGGTCGCGTGTGACCCAGTACTTC. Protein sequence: CASSLELAGSRVTQYF.

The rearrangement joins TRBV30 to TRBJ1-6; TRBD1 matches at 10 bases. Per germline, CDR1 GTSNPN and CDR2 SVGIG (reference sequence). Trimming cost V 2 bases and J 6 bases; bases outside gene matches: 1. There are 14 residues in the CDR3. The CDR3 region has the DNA TGTGCCTGGAGTTGGACAGGGGGTAATTCACCCCTCCACTTT. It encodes CAWSWTGGNSPLHF. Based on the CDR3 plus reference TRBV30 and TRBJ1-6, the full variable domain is SQTIHQWPATLVQPVGSPLSLECTVEGTSNPNLYWYRQAAGRGLQLLFYSVGIGQISSEVPQNLSASRPQDRQFILSSKKLLLSDSGFYLCAWSWTGGNSPLHFGNGTRLTVT.

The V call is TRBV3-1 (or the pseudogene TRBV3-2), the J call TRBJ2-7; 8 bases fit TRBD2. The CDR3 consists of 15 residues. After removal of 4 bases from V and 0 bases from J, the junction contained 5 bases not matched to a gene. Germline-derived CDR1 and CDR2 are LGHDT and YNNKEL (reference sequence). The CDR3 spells CASSRHSGDSYEQYF. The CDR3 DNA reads TGTGCCAGCAGCCGACATAGCGGGGACTCCTACGAGCAGTACTTC.

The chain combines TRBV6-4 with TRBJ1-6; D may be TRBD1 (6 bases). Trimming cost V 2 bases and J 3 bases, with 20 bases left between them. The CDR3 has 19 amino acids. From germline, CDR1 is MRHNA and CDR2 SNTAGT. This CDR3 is CASSDEDRQYSSYNSPLHF. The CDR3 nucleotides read TGTGCCAGCAGTGACGAGGACAGACAGTACTCGAGCTATAATTCACCCCTCCACTTT.

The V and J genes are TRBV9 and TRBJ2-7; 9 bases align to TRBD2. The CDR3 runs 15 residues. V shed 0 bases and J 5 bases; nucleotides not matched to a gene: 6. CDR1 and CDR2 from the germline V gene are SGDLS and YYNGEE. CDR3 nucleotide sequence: TGTGCCAGCAGCGTAGAGGGTAGCGGGGGTGACGAGCAGTACTTC. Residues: CASSVEGSGGDEQYF.

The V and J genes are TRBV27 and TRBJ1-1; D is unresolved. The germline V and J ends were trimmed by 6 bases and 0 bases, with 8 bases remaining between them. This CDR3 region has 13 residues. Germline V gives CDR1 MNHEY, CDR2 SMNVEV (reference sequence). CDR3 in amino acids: CASRPTLNTEAFF. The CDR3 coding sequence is TGTGCCAGCAGGCCTACATTGAACACTGAAGCTTTCTTT.

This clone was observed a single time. The CDR3 sequence: CASSPDRGAEAFF. The CDR3 nucleotides are TGTGCCAGCAGCCCGGACAGGGGGGCCGAAGCTTTCTTT. The rearrangement joins TRBV7-9 to TRBJ1-1, with 10 bases fitting TRBD1. Germline lookup yields CDR1 SEHNR and CDR2 FQNEAQ (reference sequence). CDR3 size: 13 residues. Unmatched junction bases numbered 5, after V lost 5 bases and J lost 8 bases.

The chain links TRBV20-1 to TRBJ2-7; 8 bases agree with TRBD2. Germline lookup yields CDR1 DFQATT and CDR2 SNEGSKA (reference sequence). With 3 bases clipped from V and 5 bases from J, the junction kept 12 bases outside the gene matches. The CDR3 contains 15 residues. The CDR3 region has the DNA TGCAGTGCTAGTTCCTCGGCTAGCGGGTTCAACGAGCAGTACTTC. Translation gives CSASSSASGFNEQYF.

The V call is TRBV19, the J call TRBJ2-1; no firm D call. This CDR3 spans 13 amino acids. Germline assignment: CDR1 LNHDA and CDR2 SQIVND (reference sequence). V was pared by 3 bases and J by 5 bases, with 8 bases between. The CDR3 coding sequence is TGTGCCAGTAGTATTGCCCTAAACAATGAGCAGTTCTTC. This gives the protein CASSIALNNEQFF.

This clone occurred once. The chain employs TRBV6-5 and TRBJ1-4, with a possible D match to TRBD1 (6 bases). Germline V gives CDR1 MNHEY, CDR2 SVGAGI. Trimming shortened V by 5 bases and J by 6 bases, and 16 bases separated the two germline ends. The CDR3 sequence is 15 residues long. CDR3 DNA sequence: TGTGCCAGCAGTCCCCGGGACAAACGGGATGAAAAACTGTTTTTT. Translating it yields CASSPRDKRDEKLFF.

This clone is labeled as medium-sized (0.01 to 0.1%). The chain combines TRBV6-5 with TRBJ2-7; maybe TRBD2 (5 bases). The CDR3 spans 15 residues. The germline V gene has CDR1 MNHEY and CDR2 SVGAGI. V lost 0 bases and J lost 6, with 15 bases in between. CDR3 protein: CASSYSTLGSSEQYF. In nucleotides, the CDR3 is TGTGCCAGCAGTTACTCTACGTTAGGGAGCTCCGAGCAGTACTTC.

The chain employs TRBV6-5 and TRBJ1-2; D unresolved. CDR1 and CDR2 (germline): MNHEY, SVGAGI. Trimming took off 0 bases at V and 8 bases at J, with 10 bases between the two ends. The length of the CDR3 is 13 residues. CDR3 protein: CASSYSSDEGYTF. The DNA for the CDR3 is TGTGCCAGCAGTTACTCGAGCGACGAGGGCTACACCTTC.

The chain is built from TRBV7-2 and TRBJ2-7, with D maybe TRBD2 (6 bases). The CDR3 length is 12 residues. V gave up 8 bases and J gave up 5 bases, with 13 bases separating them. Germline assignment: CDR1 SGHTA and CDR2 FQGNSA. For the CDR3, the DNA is TGTGCCAGCGGGTGGGGGGTTCACGAGCAGTACTTC. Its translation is CASGWGVHEQYF.

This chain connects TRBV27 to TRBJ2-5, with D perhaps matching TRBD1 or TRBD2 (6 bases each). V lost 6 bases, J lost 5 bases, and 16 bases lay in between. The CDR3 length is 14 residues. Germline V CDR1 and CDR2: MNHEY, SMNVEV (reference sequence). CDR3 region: CASSLLQGGETQYF. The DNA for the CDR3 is TGTGCCAGCAGCCTCCTCCAAGGGGGGGAGACCCAGTACTTC.

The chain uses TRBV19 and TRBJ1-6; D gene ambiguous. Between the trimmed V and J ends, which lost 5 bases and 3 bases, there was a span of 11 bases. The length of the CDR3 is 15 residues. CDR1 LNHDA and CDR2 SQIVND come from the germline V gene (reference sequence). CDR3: CASSRTESYNSPLHF. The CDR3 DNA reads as TGTGCCAGTAGTCGAACAGAGAGCTATAATTCACCCCTCCACTTT.

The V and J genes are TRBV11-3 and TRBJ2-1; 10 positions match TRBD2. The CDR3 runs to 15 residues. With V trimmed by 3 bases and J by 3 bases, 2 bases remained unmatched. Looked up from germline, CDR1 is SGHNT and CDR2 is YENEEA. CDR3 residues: CASSFRTSGYNEQFF. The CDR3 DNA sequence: TGTGCCAGCAGCTTTCGGACTAGCGGCTACAATGAGCAGTTCTTC.

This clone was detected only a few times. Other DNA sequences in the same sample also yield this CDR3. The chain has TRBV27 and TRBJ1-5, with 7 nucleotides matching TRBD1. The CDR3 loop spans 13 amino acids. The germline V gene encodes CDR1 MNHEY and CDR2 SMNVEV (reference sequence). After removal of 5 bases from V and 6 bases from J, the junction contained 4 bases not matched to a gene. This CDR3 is CASSRQGGQPQHF. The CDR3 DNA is TGTGCCAGCAGTCGACAGGGCGGTCAGCCCCAGCATTTT.

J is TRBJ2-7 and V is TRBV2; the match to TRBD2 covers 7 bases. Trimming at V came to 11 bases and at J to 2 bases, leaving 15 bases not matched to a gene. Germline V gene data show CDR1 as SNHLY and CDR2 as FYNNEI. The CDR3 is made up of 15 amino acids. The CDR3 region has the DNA TGTGCCTCGCCAGCGGGGCCGTCACAGGCCTACGAGCAGTACTTC. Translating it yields CASPAGPSQAYEQYF.

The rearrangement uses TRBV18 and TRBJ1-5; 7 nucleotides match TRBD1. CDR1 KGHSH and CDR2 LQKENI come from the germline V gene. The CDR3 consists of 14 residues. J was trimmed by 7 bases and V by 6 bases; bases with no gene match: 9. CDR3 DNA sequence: TGTGCCAGCTCTCCAGAGGGGGCACGGCAGCCCCAGCATTTT. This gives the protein CASSPEGARQPQHF.

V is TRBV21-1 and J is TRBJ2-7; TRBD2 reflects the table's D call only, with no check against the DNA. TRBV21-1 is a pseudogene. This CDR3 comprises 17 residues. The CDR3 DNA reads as TGTGCCAGCAGCGAAAGGAGGTCCAGCGCTAGCTCCTACGAGCAGTACTTC. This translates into CASSERRSSASSYEQYF.

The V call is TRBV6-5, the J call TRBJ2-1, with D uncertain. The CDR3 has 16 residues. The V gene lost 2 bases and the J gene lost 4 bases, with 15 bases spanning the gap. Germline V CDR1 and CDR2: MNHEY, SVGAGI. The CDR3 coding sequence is TGTGCCAGCAGTTACCTGGCGGAGTTCTCTTACAATGAGCAGTTCTTC. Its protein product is CASSYLAEFSYNEQFF.

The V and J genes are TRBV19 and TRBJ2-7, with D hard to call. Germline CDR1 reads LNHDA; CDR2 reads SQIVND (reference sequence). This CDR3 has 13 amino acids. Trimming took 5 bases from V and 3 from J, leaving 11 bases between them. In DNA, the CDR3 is TGTGCCAGTAGTGCCCAGGTTTACTACGAGCAGTACTTC. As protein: CASSAQVYYEQYF.

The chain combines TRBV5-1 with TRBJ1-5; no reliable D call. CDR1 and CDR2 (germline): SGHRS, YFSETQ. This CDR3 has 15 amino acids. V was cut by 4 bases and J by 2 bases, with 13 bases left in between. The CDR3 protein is CASSPGVGRNQPQHF. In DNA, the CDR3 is TGCGCCAGCAGCCCCGGAGTAGGGCGCAATCAGCCCCAGCATTTT.

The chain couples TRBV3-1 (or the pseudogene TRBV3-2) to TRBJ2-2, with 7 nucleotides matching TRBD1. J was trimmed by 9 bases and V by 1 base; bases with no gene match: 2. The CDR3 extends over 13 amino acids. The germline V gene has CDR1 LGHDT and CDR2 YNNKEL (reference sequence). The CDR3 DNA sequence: TGTGCCAGCAGCCAAGGAGGGGGCCGGGAGCTGTTTTTT. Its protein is CASSQGGGRELFF.

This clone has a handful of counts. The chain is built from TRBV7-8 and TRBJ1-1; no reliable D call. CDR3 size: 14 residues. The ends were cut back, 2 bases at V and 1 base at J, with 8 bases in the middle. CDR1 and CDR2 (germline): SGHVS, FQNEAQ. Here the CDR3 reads CASSLLARNTEAFF. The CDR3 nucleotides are TGTGCCAGCAGCTTATTGGCCAGGAACACTGAAGCTTTCTTT.